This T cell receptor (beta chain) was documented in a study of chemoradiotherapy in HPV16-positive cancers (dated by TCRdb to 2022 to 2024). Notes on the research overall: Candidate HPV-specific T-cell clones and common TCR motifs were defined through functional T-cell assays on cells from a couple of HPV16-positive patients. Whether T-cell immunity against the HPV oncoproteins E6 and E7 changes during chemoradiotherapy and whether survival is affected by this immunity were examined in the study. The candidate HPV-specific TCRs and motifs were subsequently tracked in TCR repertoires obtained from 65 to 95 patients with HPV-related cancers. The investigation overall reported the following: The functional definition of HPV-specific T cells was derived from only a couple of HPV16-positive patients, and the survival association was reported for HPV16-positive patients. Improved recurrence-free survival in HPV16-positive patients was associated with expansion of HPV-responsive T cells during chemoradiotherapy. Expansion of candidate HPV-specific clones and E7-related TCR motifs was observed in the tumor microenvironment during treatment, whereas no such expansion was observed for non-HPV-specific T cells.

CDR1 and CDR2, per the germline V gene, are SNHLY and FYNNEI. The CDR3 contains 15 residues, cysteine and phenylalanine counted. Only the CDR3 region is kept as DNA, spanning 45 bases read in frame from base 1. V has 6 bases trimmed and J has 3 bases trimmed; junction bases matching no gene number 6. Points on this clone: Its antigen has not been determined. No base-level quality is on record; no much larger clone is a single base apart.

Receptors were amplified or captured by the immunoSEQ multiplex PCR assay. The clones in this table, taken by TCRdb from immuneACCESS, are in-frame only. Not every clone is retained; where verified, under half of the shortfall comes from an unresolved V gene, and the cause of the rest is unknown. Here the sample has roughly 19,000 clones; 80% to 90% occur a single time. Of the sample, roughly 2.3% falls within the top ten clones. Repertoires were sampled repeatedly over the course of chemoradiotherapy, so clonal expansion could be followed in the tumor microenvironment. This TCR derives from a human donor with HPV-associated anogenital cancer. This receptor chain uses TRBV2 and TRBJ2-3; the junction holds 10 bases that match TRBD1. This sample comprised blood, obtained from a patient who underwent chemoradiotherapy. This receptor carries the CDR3 CASRSPGQGTDTQYF. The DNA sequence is TGTGCCAGCAGATCCCCGGGACAGGGGACAGATACGCAGTATTTT.